This TCR beta chain stems from a study of regulatory T cells in long-lasting Graves disease. Of note for this clonotype: The antigen remains undetermined. This could be a read error, since a much larger clone is one nucleotide away.

General study results and limits: Persistent Graves' patients showed less TCR diversity than newly diagnosed ones.

According to the study, TCR beta libraries were built with iRepertoire HTBI primers and CDR3-region Arm-PCR. TCRdb re-called the multiplex PCR reads through MiXCR, storing one row per CDR3 protein. The sample has about 620,000 distinct CDR3 sequences, 16% seen once. Time point: newly diagnosed GD, antithyroid drugs for less than 3 months. PBMC-extracted RNA yielded the TCR library. Investigators report Graves' disease was diagnosed under American Thyroid Association guidelines. The germline V gene has CDR1 SQVTM and CDR2 ANQGSEA. V was pared by 2 bases and J by 13 bases, with 11 bases of the junction left unmatched. This CDR3 is 14 amino acids long. The same specimen was also included in a second study, on T cells in Graves' hyperthyroidism and ophthalmopathy. According to that study: The HTBI primer set was used in a first-round RT-PCR of the TCR CDR3.

The sample consisted of peripheral blood mononuclear cells (PBMCs), taken at new diagnosis, from a patient treated with antithyroid drugs. The sequence came from a woman aged 25 to 39 with Graves disease. The chain combines TRBV29-1 with TRBJ2-1; TRBD2 aligns across 10 bases. The CDR3 nucleotides read TGCAGCGTTGAACCTAGCGGGAGTCTGAACATTCAGTTCTTC. This sequence encodes CSVEPSGSLNIQFF.